The 5 T cell receptor beta chains given below trace back to one sample, sequenced in a study of T cell repertoires in cytomegalovirus infection. No antigen has been assigned to these receptors. From the reads, TCRdb called clonotypes with MiXCR, one entry per CDR3 protein. The sample carries tens of thousands of distinct CDR3 sequences, roughly a third recorded once. Sequenced input: PBMCs, sequenced either directly or after in vitro stimulation (not recorded which). The receptors were gathered from a human donor in good health (CMV status not recorded). Some clones in this sample may be carry-over from other donors' samples.

V gene TRBV19 combines with J gene TRBJ1-3; the D is unclear. The CDR3 runs 14 residues. The V gene lost 10 bases and the J gene lost 0 bases, with 13 bases spanning the gap. The germline gives CDR1 LNHDA, CDR2 SQIVND (reference sequence). The CDR3 loop is CATSSPNSGNTIYF. The CDR3 DNA reads as TGTGCCACCAGTTCCCCTAACTCTGGAAACACCATATATTTT.

This chain joins TRBV29-1 and TRBJ2-5, with D perhaps being TRBD1 or TRBD2 (5 bases each). The V end was cut by 2 bases, the J end by 7 bases, with 17 bases between. This CDR3 contains 14 residues. CDR1 and CDR2 (germline): SQVTM, ANQGSEA. The CDR3 sequence: CSVERVEGSGTQYF. The CDR3 bases are TGCAGCGTTGAAAGAGTTGAGGGGTCGGGGACCCAGTACTTC.

V gene TRBV7-8 combines with J gene TRBJ2-5; 8 nucleotides align to TRBD2. The germline CDR1 and CDR2 sequences are SGHVS and FQNEAQ. The CDR3 runs to 17 residues. J lost 3 bases, V lost 2 bases, and 11 bases had no gene match. CDR3 bases: TGTGCCAGCAGCTTACCGAAGAGCGGGGGTGATGAAGAGACCCAGTACTTC. Amino acids: CASSLPKSGGDEETQYF.

V usage is TRBV2 and J usage is TRBJ1-4; 7 nucleotides align to TRBD1. The trim removed 6 bases at V and 10 bases at J, leaving 5 bases unmatched. Per germline, CDR1 SNHLY and CDR2 FYNNEI. CDR3 length equals 12 residues. The CDR3 reads CASRGTGVKLFF. The CDR3 bases are TGTGCCAGCAGGGGCACAGGGGTAAAACTGTTTTTT.

The V and J genes are TRBV10-3 and TRBJ1-1; D possibly corresponds to TRBD1 (5 bases). V shed 10 bases and J shed 4 bases, with 16 bases lying between them. This CDR3 is 13 amino acids long. Germline CDR1 is ENHRY and CDR2 is SYGVKD. The CDR3 DNA reads as TGTGCCACCGGAACCGGGGCCAGCACTGAAGCTTTCTTT. The encoded protein is CATGTGASTEAFF.